This T cell receptor beta chain was identified during a study of blood T cell repertoires in COVID-19. Clinical history as reported by participants underpinned cohort assignment. Libraries were prepared by immunoSEQ multiplex PCR; TCRdb keeps only in-frame clonotypes and omits some of them. Of some 300,000 clones detected, over 75% appear once; the ten largest clones hold about 1%. The sequencing input was PBMCs or T cells enriched from blood (not recorded which). The source of this sequence is a young woman who had recovered from COVID-19.

The CDR3 spells CASSFARGEGGGNTIYF. DNA of the CDR3: TGTGCCAGCAGCTTCGCCCGTGGGGAGGGCGGAGGAAACACCATATATTTT. This rearrangement joins TRBV9 to TRBJ1-3; D gene ambiguous. This CDR3 has 17 amino acids. Trimming stripped 4 bases from V and 4 bases from J, with 21 bases between. The germline gives CDR1 SGDLS, CDR2 YYNGEE.